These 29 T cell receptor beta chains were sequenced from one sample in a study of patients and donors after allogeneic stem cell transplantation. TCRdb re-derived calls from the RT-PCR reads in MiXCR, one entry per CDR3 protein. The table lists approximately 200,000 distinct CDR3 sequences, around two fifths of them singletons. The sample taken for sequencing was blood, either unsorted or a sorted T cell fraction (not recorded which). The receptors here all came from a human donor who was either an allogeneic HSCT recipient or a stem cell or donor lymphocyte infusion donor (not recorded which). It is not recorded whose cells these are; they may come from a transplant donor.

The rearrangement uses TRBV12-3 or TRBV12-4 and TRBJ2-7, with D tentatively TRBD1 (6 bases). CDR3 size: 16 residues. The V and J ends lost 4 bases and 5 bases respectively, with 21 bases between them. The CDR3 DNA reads TGTGCCAGCAGTTCCACACCACCCGGGACATTCAACGAGCAGTACTTC. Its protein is CASSSTPPGTFNEQYF.

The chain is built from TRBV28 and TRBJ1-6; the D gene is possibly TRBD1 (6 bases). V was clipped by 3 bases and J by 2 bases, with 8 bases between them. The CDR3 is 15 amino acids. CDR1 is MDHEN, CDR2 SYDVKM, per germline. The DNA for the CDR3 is TGTGCCAGCAGTTTGGGGGGCACCTATAATTCACCCCTCCACTTT. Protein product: CASSLGGTYNSPLHF.

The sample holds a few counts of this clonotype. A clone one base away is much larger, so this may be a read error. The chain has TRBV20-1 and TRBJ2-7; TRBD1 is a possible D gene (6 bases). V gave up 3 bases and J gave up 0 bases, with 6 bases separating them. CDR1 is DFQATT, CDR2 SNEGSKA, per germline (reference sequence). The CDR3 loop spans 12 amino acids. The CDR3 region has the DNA TGCAGTGCTAGGGACAGCTCCTACGAGCAGTACTTC. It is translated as CSARDSSYEQYF.

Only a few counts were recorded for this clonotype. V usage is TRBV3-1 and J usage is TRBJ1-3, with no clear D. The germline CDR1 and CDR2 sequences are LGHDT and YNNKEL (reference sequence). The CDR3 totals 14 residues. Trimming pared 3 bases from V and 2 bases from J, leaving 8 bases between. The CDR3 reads CASSQGVPGNTIYF. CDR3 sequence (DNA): TGTGCCAGCAGCCAGGGTGTGCCTGGAAACACCATATATTTT.

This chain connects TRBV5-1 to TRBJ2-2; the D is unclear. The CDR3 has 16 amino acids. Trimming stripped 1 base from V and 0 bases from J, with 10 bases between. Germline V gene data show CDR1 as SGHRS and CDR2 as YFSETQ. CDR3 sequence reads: CASSLRQSSNTGELFF. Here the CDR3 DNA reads TGCGCCAGCAGCTTGAGGCAGAGCTCGAACACCGGGGAGCTGTTTTTT.

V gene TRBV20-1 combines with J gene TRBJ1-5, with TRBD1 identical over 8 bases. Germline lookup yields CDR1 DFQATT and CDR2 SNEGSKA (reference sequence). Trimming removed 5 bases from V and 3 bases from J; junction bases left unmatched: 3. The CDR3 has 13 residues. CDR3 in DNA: TGCAGTGCTTTGGACAGGGTCAATCAGCCCCAGCATTTT. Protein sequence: CSALDRVNQPQHF.

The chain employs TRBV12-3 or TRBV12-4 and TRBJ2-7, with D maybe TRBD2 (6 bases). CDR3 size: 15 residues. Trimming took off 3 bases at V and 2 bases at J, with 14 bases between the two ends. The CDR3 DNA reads TGTGCCAGCAGTTTTCAGGAGGGTCTAACCTACGAGCAGTACTTC. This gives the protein CASSFQEGLTYEQYF.

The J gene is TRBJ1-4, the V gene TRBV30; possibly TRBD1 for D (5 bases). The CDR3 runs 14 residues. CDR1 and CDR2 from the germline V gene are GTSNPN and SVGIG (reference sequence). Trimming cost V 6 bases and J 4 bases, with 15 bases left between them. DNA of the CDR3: TGTGCCTGCCGCACCGGGGCCGATAATGAAAAACTGTTTTTT. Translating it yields CACRTGADNEKLFF.

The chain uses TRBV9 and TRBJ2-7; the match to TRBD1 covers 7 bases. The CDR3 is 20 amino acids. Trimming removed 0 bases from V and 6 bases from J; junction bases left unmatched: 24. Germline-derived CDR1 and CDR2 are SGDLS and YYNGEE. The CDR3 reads CASSVAALGLEGYRGSEQYF. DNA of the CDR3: TGTGCCAGCAGCGTAGCTGCCCTTGGCCTTGAGGGATACAGGGGATCCGAGCAGTACTTC.

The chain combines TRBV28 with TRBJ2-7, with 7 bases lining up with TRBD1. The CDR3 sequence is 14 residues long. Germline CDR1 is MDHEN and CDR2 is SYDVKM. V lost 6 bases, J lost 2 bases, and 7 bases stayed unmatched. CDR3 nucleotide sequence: TGTGCCAGCAGAATGACAGGGACCGCCTACGAGCAGTACTTC. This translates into CASRMTGTAYEQYF.

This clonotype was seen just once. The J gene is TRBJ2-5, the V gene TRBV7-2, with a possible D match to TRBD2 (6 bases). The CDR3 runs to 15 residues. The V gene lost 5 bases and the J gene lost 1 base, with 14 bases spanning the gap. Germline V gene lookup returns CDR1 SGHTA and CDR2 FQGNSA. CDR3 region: CASSPYFGGQETQYF. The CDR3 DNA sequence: TGTGCCAGCAGCCCATATTTCGGGGGCCAAGAGACCCAGTACTTC.

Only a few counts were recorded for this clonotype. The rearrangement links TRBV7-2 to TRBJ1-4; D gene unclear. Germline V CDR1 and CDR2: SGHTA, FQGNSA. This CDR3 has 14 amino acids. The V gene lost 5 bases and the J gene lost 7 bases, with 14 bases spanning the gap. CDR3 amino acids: CASSLRPASEKLFF. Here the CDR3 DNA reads TGTGCCAGCAGCCTTCGCCCGGCATCTGAAAAACTGTTTTTT. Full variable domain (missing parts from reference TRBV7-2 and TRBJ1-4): GAGVSQSPSNKVTEKGKDVELRCDPISGHTALYWYRQSLGQGLEFLIYFQGNSAPDKSGLPSDRFSAERTGGSVSTLTIQRTQQEDSAVYLCASSLRPASEKLFFGSGTQLSVL.

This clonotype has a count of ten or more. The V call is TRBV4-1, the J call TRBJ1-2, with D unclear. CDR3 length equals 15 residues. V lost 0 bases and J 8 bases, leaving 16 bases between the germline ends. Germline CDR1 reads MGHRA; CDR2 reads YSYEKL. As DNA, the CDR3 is TGCGCCAGCAGCCAAGAAAGAGCAAGTAGGGAAGGCTACACCTTC. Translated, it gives CASSQERASREGYTF.

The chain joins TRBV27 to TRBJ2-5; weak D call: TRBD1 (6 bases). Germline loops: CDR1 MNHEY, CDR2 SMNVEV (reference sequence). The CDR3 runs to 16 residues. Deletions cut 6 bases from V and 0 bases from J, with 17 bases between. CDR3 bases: TGTGCCAGCAGCCCACGGGACACTCTGTACCAAGAGACCCAGTACTTC. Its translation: CASSPRDTLYQETQYF.

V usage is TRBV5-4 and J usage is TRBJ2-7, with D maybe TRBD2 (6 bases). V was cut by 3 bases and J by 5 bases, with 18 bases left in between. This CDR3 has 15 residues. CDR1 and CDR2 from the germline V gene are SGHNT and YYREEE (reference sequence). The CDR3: CASSSPLVEGNEQYF. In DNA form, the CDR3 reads TGTGCCAGCAGCTCCCCCCTAGTGGAGGGCAACGAGCAGTACTTC.

The CDR3 coding sequence is TGTGCCAGCAGTTTAGGACAGGGGGACGAGCAGTACTTC. Amino acid sequence: CASSLGQGDEQYF. The chain employs TRBV12-3 or TRBV12-4 and TRBJ2-7; 9 nucleotides match TRBD1. CDR3 length: 13 amino acids. The junction had 0 bases not matched to a gene; V was cut back by 1 base and J by 5 bases.

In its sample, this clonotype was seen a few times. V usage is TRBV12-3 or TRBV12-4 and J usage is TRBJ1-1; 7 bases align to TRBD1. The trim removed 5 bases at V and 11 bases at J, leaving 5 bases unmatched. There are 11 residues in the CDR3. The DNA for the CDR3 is TGTGCCAGCAGTCGTAACAGGGGTGCTTTCTTT. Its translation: CASSRNRGAFF.

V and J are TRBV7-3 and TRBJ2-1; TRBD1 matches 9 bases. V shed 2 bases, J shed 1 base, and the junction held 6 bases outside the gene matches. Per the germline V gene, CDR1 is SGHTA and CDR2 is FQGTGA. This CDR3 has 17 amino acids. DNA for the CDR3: TGTGCCAGCAGCTTAGTCCCGGGACAGGGTTCCTACAATGAGCAGTTCTTC. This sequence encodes CASSLVPGQGSYNEQFF.

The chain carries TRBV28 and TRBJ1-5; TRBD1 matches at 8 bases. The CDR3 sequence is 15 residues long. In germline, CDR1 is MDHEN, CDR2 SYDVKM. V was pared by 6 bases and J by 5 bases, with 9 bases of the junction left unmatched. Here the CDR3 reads CASSLGQGNDQPQHF. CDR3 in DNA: TGTGCCAGCAGCCTAGGACAGGGCAATGATCAGCCCCAGCATTTT.

CDR3 residues: CSARDQGPNEQFF. The CDR3 DNA is TGCAGTGCTAGAGACCAGGGGCCCAATGAGCAGTTCTTC. V is TRBV20-1 and J is TRBJ2-1; tentatively, D is TRBD1 (6 bases). V was cut by 0 bases and J by 6 bases, with 9 bases left in between. The germline CDR1 and CDR2 sequences are DFQATT and SNEGSKA (reference sequence). The CDR3 length is 13 residues.

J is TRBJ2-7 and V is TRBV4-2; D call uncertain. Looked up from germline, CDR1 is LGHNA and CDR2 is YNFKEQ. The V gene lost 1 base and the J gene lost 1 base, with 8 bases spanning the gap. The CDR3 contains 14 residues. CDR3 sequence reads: CASSQVGSSYEQYF. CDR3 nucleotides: TGTGCCAGCAGCCAAGTTGGCAGTTCCTACGAGCAGTACTTC.

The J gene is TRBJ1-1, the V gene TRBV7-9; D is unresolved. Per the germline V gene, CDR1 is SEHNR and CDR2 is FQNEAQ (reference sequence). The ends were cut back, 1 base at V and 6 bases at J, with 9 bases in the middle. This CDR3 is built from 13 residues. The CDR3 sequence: CASSLGTEPEAFF. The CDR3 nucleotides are TGTGCCAGCAGCTTAGGCACAGAGCCTGAAGCTTTCTTT.

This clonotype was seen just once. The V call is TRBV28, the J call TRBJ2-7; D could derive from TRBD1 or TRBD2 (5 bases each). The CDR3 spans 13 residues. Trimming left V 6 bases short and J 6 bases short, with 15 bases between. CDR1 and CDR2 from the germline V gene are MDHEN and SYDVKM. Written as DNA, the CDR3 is TGTGCCAGCAGCCTCGGGGCCCCAGGCGAGCAGTACTTC. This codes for CASSLGAPGEQYF.

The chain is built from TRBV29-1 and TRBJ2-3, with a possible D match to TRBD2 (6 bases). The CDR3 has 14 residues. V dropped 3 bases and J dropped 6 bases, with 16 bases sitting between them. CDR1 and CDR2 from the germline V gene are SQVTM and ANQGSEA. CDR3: CSVDVSGRQDTQYF. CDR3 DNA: TGCAGCGTTGATGTAAGCGGGCGACAGGATACGCAGTATTTT.

CDR3 sequence: CASSPRDKNTDTQYF. CDR3 DNA: TGTGCCAGCAGCCCCCGGGACAAAAACACAGATACGCAGTATTTT. The chain has TRBV12-3 or TRBV12-4 and TRBJ2-3; maybe TRBD1 (6 bases). V lost 6 bases, J lost 2 bases, and 15 bases lay in between. The CDR3 extends over 15 amino acids.

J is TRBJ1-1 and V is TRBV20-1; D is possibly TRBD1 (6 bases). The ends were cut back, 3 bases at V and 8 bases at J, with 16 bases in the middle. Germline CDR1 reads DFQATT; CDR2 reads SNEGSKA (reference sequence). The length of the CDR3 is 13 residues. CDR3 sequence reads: CSASLTWGQEAFF. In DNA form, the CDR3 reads TGCAGTGCTAGTTTAACGTGGGGGCAAGAAGCTTTCTTT.

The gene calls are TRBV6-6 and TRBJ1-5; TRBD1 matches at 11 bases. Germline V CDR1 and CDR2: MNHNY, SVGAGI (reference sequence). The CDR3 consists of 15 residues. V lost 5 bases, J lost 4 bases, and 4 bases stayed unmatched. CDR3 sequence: CASSRDRGGNQPQHF. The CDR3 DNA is TGTGCCAGCAGTCGGGACAGGGGGGGTAATCAGCCCCAGCATTTT.

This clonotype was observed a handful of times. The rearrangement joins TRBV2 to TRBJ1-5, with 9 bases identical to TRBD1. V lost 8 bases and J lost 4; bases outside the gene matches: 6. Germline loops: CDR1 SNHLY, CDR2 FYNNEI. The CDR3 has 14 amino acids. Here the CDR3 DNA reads TGTGCCAGCCGGGGACAGGGAGGGAATCAGCCCCAGCATTTT. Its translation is CASRGQGGNQPQHF.

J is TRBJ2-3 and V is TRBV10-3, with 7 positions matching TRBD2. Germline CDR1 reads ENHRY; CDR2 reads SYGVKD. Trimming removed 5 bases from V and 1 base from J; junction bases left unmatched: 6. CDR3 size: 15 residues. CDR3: CAISPTSAGTDTQYF. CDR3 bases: TGTGCCATCAGTCCCACTAGCGCAGGCACAGATACGCAGTATTTT.